These T cell receptor beta chains were read from a single sample in a study of a mutant IDH1 vaccine in newly diagnosed glioma. Generated by immunoSEQ multiplex PCR, the TCRdb table keeps only in-frame clones and is missing some. This sample has 75,000 to 95,000 clones, with approximately 89% found just once. Their target antigens are unknown. Material: PBMCs, obtained from a glioma patient whose treatment included an IDH1 peptide vaccine. All receptors come from a woman aged 50 to 60 with glioma. CDR3s include the opening cysteine and the closing phenylalanine or tryptophan. A D gene is named only where the DNA matches it firmly. Rows give clone size only sometimes, using once, few, many, or a class for an expanded clone.

abundance: once
j_gene: TRBJ2-2
d_gene: -
v_gene: TRBV5-1
CDR3nt: TGCGCCAGCAGGCAGGGCCACACCGGGGAGCTGTTTTTT
CDR3aa: CASRQGHTGELFF

abundance: -
j_gene: TRBJ2-7
d_gene: TRBD1
v_gene: TRBV27
CDR3nt: TGTGCCAGCAGTTTGGGACAGGGGCCCTACGAGCAGTACTTC
CDR3aa: CASSLGQGPYEQYF

abundance: -
j_gene: TRBJ1-2
d_gene: -
v_gene: TRBV5-4
CDR3nt: TGTGCCAGCAGCTTGGTTGGGGGGCCCTATGGCTACACCTTC
CDR3aa: CASSLVGGPYGYTF

abundance: -
j_gene: TRBJ2-7
d_gene: TRBD2
v_gene: TRBV5-4
CDR3nt: TGTGCCAGCAGCCCAGCGGGAGGTGCCTACTACGAGCAGTACTTC
CDR3aa: CASSPAGGAYYEQYF

abundance: -
j_gene: TRBJ2-7
d_gene: -
v_gene: TRBV15
CDR3nt: TGTGCCACCAGCGGACCGGCAGGGGCCTACGAGCAGTACTTC
CDR3aa: CATSGPAGAYEQYF

abundance: few
j_gene: TRBJ2-1
d_gene: TRBD2
v_gene: TRBV7-9
CDR3nt: TGTGCCAGCAGCCCTGGGACTAGCCTCTACAATGAGCAGTTCTTC
CDR3aa: CASSPGTSLYNEQFF

abundance: -
j_gene: TRBJ1-2
d_gene: -
v_gene: TRBV30
CDR3nt: TGTGCCTGGAGTTCTTTGGGAGTAAACTATGGCTACACCTTC
CDR3aa: CAWSSLGVNYGYTF

abundance: -
j_gene: TRBJ1-2
d_gene: -
v_gene: TRBV2
CDR3nt: TGTGCCAGCAGTGGAGACGTATATGGCTACACCTTC
CDR3aa: CASSGDVYGYTF

abundance: -
j_gene: TRBJ2-5
d_gene: TRBD1
v_gene: TRBV2
CDR3nt: TGTGCCAGCGAGGGGAGACGGACAGGGGAGACCCAGTACTTC
CDR3aa: CASEGRRTGETQYF

abundance: -
j_gene: TRBJ1-6
d_gene: TRBD1
v_gene: TRBV4-1
CDR3nt: TGCGCCAGTAACAGGGACAGGGGGAATTCACCCCTCCACTTT
CDR3aa: CASNRDRGNSPLHF

abundance: -
j_gene: TRBJ2-2
d_gene: TRBD2
v_gene: TRBV5-6
CDR3nt: TGTGCCAGCAGCCAGCGGTCTTCCTTAGCGGGAGTAAACACCGGGGAGCTGTTTTTT
CDR3aa: CASSQRSSLAGVNTGELFF

abundance: once
j_gene: TRBJ2-2
d_gene: -
v_gene: TRBV13
CDR3nt: TGTGCCAGCACCACGTTGGTTACTGGGGAGCTGTTTTTT
CDR3aa: CASTTLVTGELFF

abundance: -
j_gene: TRBJ2-1
d_gene: -
v_gene: TRBV7-2
CDR3nt: TGTGCCAGCAGGAACTACGGTAGTTACAATGAGCAGTTCTTC
CDR3aa: CASRNYGSYNEQFF

abundance: -
j_gene: TRBJ2-1
d_gene: -
v_gene: TRBV11-3
CDR3nt: TGTGCCAGCAGCTTAGGAGGGAGCTACAATGAGCAGTTCTTC
CDR3aa: CASSLGGSYNEQFF

abundance: -
j_gene: TRBJ2-4
d_gene: TRBD1
v_gene: TRBV6-6
CDR3nt: TGTGCCAGCAGTTACTCAGGGGACAGGAGGAGCATTCAGTACTTC
CDR3aa: CASSYSGDRRSIQYF

abundance: -
j_gene: TRBJ1-4
d_gene: -
v_gene: TRBV30
CDR3nt: TGTGCCTGGAGTGTCTCGTATGGGGGCGGGGAAAAACTGTTTTTT
CDR3aa: CAWSVSYGGGEKLFF

abundance: -
j_gene: TRBJ1-1
d_gene: TRBD1
v_gene: TRBV9
CDR3nt: TGTGCCAGCAGCGTAGCTCCCAGGGGGCGGACTGAAGCTTTCTTT
CDR3aa: CASSVAPRGRTEAFF

abundance: -
j_gene: TRBJ1-4
d_gene: -
v_gene: TRBV6-6
CDR3nt: TGTGCCAGCAGTTACAGAGGGGCGAATGAAAAACTGTTTTTT
CDR3aa: CASSYRGANEKLFF

abundance: few
j_gene: TRBJ1-5
d_gene: -
v_gene: TRBV28
CDR3nt: TGTGCCAGCAGTCCCGGAGGTAATAGCAATCAGCCCCAGCATTTT
CDR3aa: CASSPGGNSNQPQHF

abundance: -
j_gene: TRBJ2-1
d_gene: TRBD1
v_gene: TRBV5-1
CDR3nt: TGCGCCAGCAGCTTCGGACAGGAGAACAATGAGCAGTTCTTC
CDR3aa: CASSFGQENNEQFF

abundance: -
j_gene: TRBJ2-5
d_gene: TRBD2
v_gene: TRBV4-1
CDR3nt: TGCGCCAGCAGCCAAGAATGGTCTAGCGGAGGAGGTCAAGAGACCCAGTACTTC
CDR3aa: CASSQEWSSGGGQETQYF

abundance: -
j_gene: TRBJ2-7
d_gene: TRBD2
v_gene: TRBV19
CDR3nt: TGTGCCAGTAGTATTGGGGCTAGCGGACTCTACGAGCAGTACTTC
CDR3aa: CASSIGASGLYEQYF

abundance: once
j_gene: TRBJ2-7
d_gene: -
v_gene: TRBV29-1
CDR3nt: TGCAGCGCCTCAAGTCGGGGGCCCGAAGGGGAGTACTTC
CDR3aa: CSASSRGPEGEYF

abundance: -
j_gene: TRBJ2-3
d_gene: TRBD2
v_gene: TRBV5-5
CDR3nt: TGTGCCAGCAGCTTGTCAATTTCTAGCGGGCCGCCAGATACGCAGTATTTT
CDR3aa: CASSLSISSGPPDTQYF

abundance: -
j_gene: TRBJ2-5
d_gene: -
v_gene: TRBV6-6
CDR3nt: TGTGCCAGCAGTTTCGCCGGGATGGAGACCCAGTACTTC
CDR3aa: CASSFAGMETQYF

abundance: -
j_gene: TRBJ2-3
d_gene: TRBD2
v_gene: TRBV28
CDR3nt: TGTGCCAGCAGCCTCGCGGGCGGGAGAGTATATACGCAGTATTTT
CDR3aa: CASSLAGGRVYTQYF

abundance: -
j_gene: TRBJ2-3
d_gene: -
v_gene: TRBV5-4
CDR3nt: TGTGCCAGCAGCAACCGGGACTGGGGCCACACAGATACGCAGTATTTT
CDR3aa: CASSNRDWGHTDTQYF

abundance: -
j_gene: TRBJ2-7
d_gene: TRBD1
v_gene: TRBV19
CDR3nt: TGTGCCAGTAGTGATTTGGGGACAGGAGCCTACGAGCAGTACTTC
CDR3aa: CASSDLGTGAYEQYF

abundance: -
j_gene: TRBJ1-1
d_gene: -
v_gene: TRBV5-1
CDR3nt: TGCGCCAGCAGCTTAGTCAGATCGAACACTGAAGCTTTCTTT
CDR3aa: CASSLVRSNTEAFF

abundance: -
j_gene: TRBJ2-2
d_gene: -
v_gene: TRBV4-1
CDR3nt: TGCGCCAGCAGCCAAGGCACCGGGGAGCTGTTTTTT
CDR3aa: CASSQGTGELFF

abundance: -
j_gene: TRBJ1-4
d_gene: -
v_gene: TRBV4-1
CDR3nt: TGCGCCAGCAGCCAACCGGGGGGCCAGAGGGAAAAACTGTTTTTT
CDR3aa: CASSQPGGQREKLFF

abundance: -
j_gene: TRBJ2-7
d_gene: TRBD2
v_gene: TRBV5-1
CDR3nt: TGCGCCAGCAGCTTGGGGCTAGCGGGAGCTGACGAGCAGTACTTC
CDR3aa: CASSLGLAGADEQYF

abundance: -
j_gene: TRBJ2-3
d_gene: -
v_gene: TRBV27
CDR3nt: TGTGCCAGCAGTTTAGCGGGAGACAGGGCAGATACGCAGTATTTT
CDR3aa: CASSLAGDRADTQYF

abundance: -
j_gene: TRBJ2-3
d_gene: -
v_gene: TRBV5-1
CDR3nt: TGCGCCAGCAGGAGCGGTACTAGCACAGATACGCAGTATTTT
CDR3aa: CASRSGTSTDTQYF

abundance: -
j_gene: TRBJ1-4
d_gene: -
v_gene: TRBV2
CDR3nt: TGTGCCAGCAGCCGGGACGGTGGCCTGAAAGAACTGTTTTTT
CDR3aa: CASSRDGGLKELFF

abundance: -
j_gene: TRBJ1-2
d_gene: -
v_gene: TRBV30
CDR3nt: TGTGCCTGGACCAAGAGGCAGGGTATATCCGGCTACACCTTC
CDR3aa: CAWTKRQGISGYTF

abundance: -
j_gene: TRBJ1-5
d_gene: -
v_gene: TRBV28
CDR3nt: TGTGCCAGCAGGGGCAATCAGCCCCAGCATTTT
CDR3aa: CASRGNQPQHF

abundance: -
j_gene: TRBJ1-2
d_gene: -
v_gene: TRBV6-5
CDR3nt: TGTGCCAGCAGTCTCGATAACAGGGTTGGCTACACCTTC
CDR3aa: CASSLDNRVGYTF

abundance: few
j_gene: TRBJ2-1
d_gene: TRBD2
v_gene: TRBV6-5
CDR3nt: TGTGCCAGCAGCGGACTAGCGGGAGCCAATGAGCAGTTCTTC
CDR3aa: CASSGLAGANEQFF

abundance: -
j_gene: TRBJ2-5
d_gene: TRBD2
v_gene: TRBV27
CDR3nt: TGTGCCAGCAGTTCCCACCAGAGTAGCGGGAGTAAGACCCAGTACTTC
CDR3aa: CASSSHQSSGSKTQYF

abundance: -
j_gene: TRBJ2-4
d_gene: TRBD2
v_gene: TRBV19
CDR3nt: TGTGCCAGTACGACTAGCGGGTTTGCCAAAAACATTCAGTACTTC
CDR3aa: CASTTSGFAKNIQYF

abundance: few
j_gene: TRBJ2-2
d_gene: -
v_gene: TRBV10-2
CDR3nt: TGCGCCAGCAAAGGACAGCTCCGGATCGGGGAGCTGTTTTTT
CDR3aa: CASKGQLRIGELFF

abundance: -
j_gene: TRBJ2-1
d_gene: TRBD2
v_gene: TRBV5-6
CDR3nt: TGTGCCAGCAGCTTGGGAGCCCGGCGGGAGACGCGGGAGAGTCGGCCGTTCTTC
CDR3aa: CASSLGARRETRESRPFF

abundance: -
j_gene: TRBJ1-6
d_gene: -
v_gene: TRBV5-1
CDR3nt: TGCGCCAGCAGCCTACAGGTGGACTATAATTCACCCCTCCACTTT
CDR3aa: CASSLQVDYNSPLHF

abundance: -
j_gene: TRBJ2-5
d_gene: -
v_gene: TRBV7-9
CDR3nt: TGTGCCAGCAGCTCTATGATATTTAACCAAGAGACCCAGTACTTC
CDR3aa: CASSSMIFNQETQYF

abundance: -
j_gene: TRBJ2-5
d_gene: -
v_gene: TRBV2
CDR3nt: TGTGCCAGCAAGGGGGGACAGATCCAAGAGACCCAGTACTTC
CDR3aa: CASKGGQIQETQYF

abundance: -
j_gene: TRBJ1-1
d_gene: -
v_gene: TRBV28
CDR3nt: TGTGCCAGCCGACGTATCGGACGCAAAAGGACTGAAGCTTTCTTT
CDR3aa: CASRRIGRKRTEAFF

abundance: -
j_gene: TRBJ1-1
d_gene: -
v_gene: TRBV7-3
CDR3nt: TGTGCCAGCAGCTTAGTCGCGGGCACTGAAGCTTTCTTT
CDR3aa: CASSLVAGTEAFF

abundance: once
j_gene: TRBJ2-3
d_gene: -
v_gene: TRBV28
CDR3nt: TGTGCCAGCAGTTTAGGGGCAGGGGAATTCACAGATACGCAGTATTTT
CDR3aa: CASSLGAGEFTDTQYF

abundance: -
j_gene: TRBJ2-1
d_gene: -
v_gene: TRBV2
CDR3nt: TGTGCCAGCAGTGAAGCGCACGGGAATGAGCAGTTCTTC
CDR3aa: CASSEAHGNEQFF

abundance: -
j_gene: TRBJ1-5
d_gene: -
v_gene: TRBV18
CDR3nt: TGTGCCAGCTCACCATCAGGATCCCCAGATCAGCCCCAGCATTTT
CDR3aa: CASSPSGSPDQPQHF

abundance: -
j_gene: TRBJ2-3
d_gene: -
v_gene: TRBV2
CDR3nt: TGTGCCAGCAGTGAAAGGGGGTGGCTAGCGGATATACCAGATACGCAGTATTTT
CDR3aa: CASSERGWLADIPDTQYF

abundance: -
j_gene: TRBJ2-7
d_gene: TRBD1
v_gene: TRBV25-1
CDR3nt: TGTGCCAGCAGCCGACAGGGAAGCTCCTACGAGCAGTACTTC
CDR3aa: CASSRQGSSYEQYF